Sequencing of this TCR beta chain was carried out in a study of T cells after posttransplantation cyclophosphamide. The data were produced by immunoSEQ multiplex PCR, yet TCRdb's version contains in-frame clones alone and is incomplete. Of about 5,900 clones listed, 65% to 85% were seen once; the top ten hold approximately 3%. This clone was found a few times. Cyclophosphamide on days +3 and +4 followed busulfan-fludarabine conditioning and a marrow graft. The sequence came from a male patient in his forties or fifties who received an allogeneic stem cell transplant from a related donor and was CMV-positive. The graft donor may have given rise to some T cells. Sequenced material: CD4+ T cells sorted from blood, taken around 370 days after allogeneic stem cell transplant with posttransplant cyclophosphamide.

The CDR3 DNA follows: TGTGCCAGCAGTTACTCTCGAGCTGAGGATGAAAAACTGTTTTTT. Translating gives CASSYSRAEDEKLFF. This rearrangement joins TRBV6-6 to TRBJ1-4; D is uncertain. V was cut by 0 bases and J by 6 bases, with 11 bases left in between. Germline CDR1 is MNHNY and CDR2 is SVGAGI (reference sequence). The CDR3 loop spans 15 amino acids.